This T cell receptor (beta chain) was captured by sequencing in a study of shared clonotypes between healthy human individuals. Regarding this clone: What it binds is unknown.

Terminally differentiated effector memory CD45RA+ cells were left out of the naive CD8 fraction, which was CD45RO-negative and positively selected for CCR7. The study's findings and limits: Having only a few donors restricted how much genetic and exposure-history diversity was captured.

Template for every sorted-subset replicate PCR totaled 150 to 250 ng DNA, 25,000 to 35,000 T cell genomes. In the authors' methods: From ImmunoSEQ came sequences covering only the junction and carrying no quality scores, so filtering differed. The protocol was immunoSEQ multiplex PCR, while the TCRdb copy is restricted to in-frame clones and leaves out a portion. The V and J calls and clone size are taken from that table; D and trimming were inferred from the DNA. The sample has over 750,000 clones; 96% are singletons. The sequence was obtained from a man aged 25 to 40 in good health. Sequenced sample: naive CD8+ T cells sorted from blood.

In DNA form, the CDR3 reads TGTGCCAGCAGACTAGGGTCTAGCGTATCCTACAATGAGCAGTTCTTC. It yields the protein CASRLGSSVSYNEQFF. The chain couples TRBV27 to TRBJ2-1; D might be TRBD2 (6 bases). CDR1 and CDR2 from the germline V gene are MNHEY and SMNVEV (reference sequence). The CDR3 is 16 residues long. Trimming took 6 bases from V and 1 from J, leaving 16 bases between them.